This entry is about one T cell receptor (beta chain). The antigen is undetermined. The data derive from a study of post-analysis software for immune sequencing data. Study-wide results and limits: Compared with controls, patients showed significantly lower normalized Chao1 diversity. Analysis by F measure revealed that same-batch samples clustered strongly together. The five TRBV segments detected at higher frequency in patients than in controls included TRBV5-6, TRBV5-1 and TRBV20-1.

The CDR3 length is 11 residues. The germline gives CDR1 DFQATT, CDR2 SNEGSKA (reference sequence). cDNA libraries for TCR beta contained unique molecular identifiers. Researchers reported approximately 500,000 cDNA molecules coming from around 1 to 10 million T cells. Each CDR3 protein gets one entry after TCRdb re-called the PCR reads with MiXCR. The sample has about 200,000 distinct CDR3 sequences; approximately 28% are singletons. The TCR comes from a girl under 18 with multiple sclerosis. Input material: blood. The V and J genes are TRBV20-1 and TRBJ2-5; D not resolved. Gene TRBJ2-7 matches the end of the DNA better, so the J call may be wrong. The CDR3 loop reads CSAREGYEQYF. The CDR3 DNA sequence: TGCAGTGCTAGAGAAGGTTACGAGCAGTACTTC.